This T cell receptor beta chain is drawn from a study of response to subunit inactivated influenza vaccine. Per the germline V gene, CDR1 is SGHRS and CDR2 is YFSETQ. V was pared by 2 bases and J by 7 bases, with 8 bases of the junction left unmatched. The CDR3 totals 15 residues. TCRdb independently ran MiXCR on the RT-PCR reads; one entry per CDR3 protein. Of 650,000 or so distinct CDR3 sequences listed, 12% to 15% are singletons. This clonotype was seen more than once but under ten times. The sample here was PBMCs from blood, taken 14 days before vaccination. The TCR comes from a man in his fifties who received an inactivated influenza vaccine. V is TRBV5-1 and J is TRBJ2-7; TRBD1 agrees at 11 bases. The CDR3 loop reads CASSFLGQGAPEQYF. The CDR3, as DNA: TGCGCCAGCAGCTTTCTCGGACAGGGGGCGCCTGAGCAGTACTTC.